Each of the 32 T cell receptor beta chains below was sequenced from the same sample in a study of chemoradiotherapy in HPV16-positive cancers. TCRdb's copy holds only in-frame clones and misses some; the assay was immunoSEQ multiplex PCR. The data show about 29,000 clones, roughly nine tenths seen once. The sequencing here drew on blood, taken from a patient who underwent chemoradiotherapy. Receptors originate from a human donor with HPV-associated anogenital cancer.

The gene calls are TRBV30 and TRBJ2-7, with D possibly matching TRBD2 (7 bases). The V end lost 0 bases, the J end lost 6 bases, and 18 bases lay between the germline ends. Germline V lookup: CDR1 GTSNPN, CDR2 SVGIG (reference sequence). CDR3 length equals 15 residues. The CDR3 DNA follows: TGTGCCTGGAGTGTGGGGGGGACAACCCACCTCGAGCAGTACTTC. Translated, it gives CAWSVGGTTHLEQYF.

The V and J genes are TRBV4-1 and TRBJ2-1, with D tentatively TRBD2 (6 bases). The CDR3 extends over 16 amino acids. CDR1 and CDR2 (germline): MGHRA, YSYEKL. Trimming removed 0 bases from V and 10 bases from J, with 19 bases in between. Written as DNA, the CDR3 is TGCGCCAGCAGCCAAGACTGGAACCCGGGACTCCGGGAGCAGTTCTTC. Encoded protein: CASSQDWNPGLREQFF.

The rearrangement links TRBV5-4 to TRBJ2-2; D is undetermined. CDR3 length: 12 amino acids. V lost 0 bases and J 8 bases, leaving 5 bases between the germline ends. Per the germline V gene, CDR1 is SGHNT and CDR2 is YYREEE (reference sequence). CDR3 nucleotide sequence: TGTGCCAGCAGCTTGGGGTCTGGGGAGCTGTTTTTT. Amino acids: CASSLGSGELFF. Based on the CDR3 plus reference TRBV5-4 and TRBJ2-2, the full variable domain is ETGVTQSPTHLIKTRGQQVTLRCSSQSGHNTVSWYQQALGQGPQFIFQYYREEENGRGNFPPRFSGLQFPNYSSELNVNALELDDSALYLCASSLGSGELFFGEGSRLTVL.

V and J are TRBV6-5 and TRBJ1-4, with D hard to call. Trimming shortened V by 4 bases and J by 0 bases, and 9 bases separated the two germline ends. The CDR3 has 15 residues. Germline values: CDR1 MNHEY, CDR2 SVGAGI. The chain's CDR3 is CASSSGPATNEKLFF. In DNA, the CDR3 is TGTGCCAGCAGTTCCGGGCCTGCAACTAATGAAAAACTGTTTTTT.

The V and J genes are TRBV2 and TRBJ1-1; the match to TRBD1 covers 8 bases. CDR1 is SNHLY and CDR2 is FYNNEI in the germline V gene. Trimming cost V 2 bases and J 7 bases; bases outside gene matches: 3. The CDR3 has 13 residues. CDR3 sequence reads: CASSENTGGEAFF. The DNA of the CDR3 is TGTGCCAGCAGTGAAAATACAGGGGGTGAAGCTTTCTTT.

The chain is built from TRBV19 and TRBJ2-3, with 13 bases identical to TRBD2. This CDR3 has 17 amino acids. V lost 8 bases to trimming and J lost 2 bases; unmatched junction nucleotides: 10. Per germline, CDR1 LNHDA and CDR2 SQIVND (reference sequence). CDR3 DNA sequence: TGTGCCAGTCGAAAGGCGGGGACTAGCGGGGCCACAGATACGCAGTATTTT. It translates to CASRKAGTSGATDTQYF.

The V gene is TRBV7-2, the J gene TRBJ2-1, with D maybe TRBD1 (6 bases). CDR1 SGHTA and CDR2 FQGNSA come from the germline V gene. Trimming shortened V by 2 bases and J by 9 bases, and 11 bases separated the two germline ends. The CDR3 totals 13 residues. The CDR3 spells CASSLLQGVEQFF. CDR3 nucleotide sequence: TGTGCCAGCAGCTTACTACAGGGAGTTGAGCAGTTCTTC.

The chain links TRBV29-1 to TRBJ2-1, with 11 bases identical to TRBD2. CDR3 size: 15 residues. Germline CDR1 SQVTM, CDR2 ANQGSEA. The junction had 13 bases not matched to a gene; V was cut back by 6 bases and J by 9 bases. The CDR3 is CSVPTSGRGMGEQFF. The CDR3 DNA reads as TGCAGCGTGCCCACTAGCGGGAGAGGGATGGGTGAGCAGTTCTTC.

The chain combines TRBV7-8 with TRBJ1-1; unclear D gene. Trimming took off 4 bases at V and 5 bases at J, with 14 bases between the two ends. This CDR3 contains 14 residues. The V gene's germline CDR1 is SGHVS and CDR2 FQNEAQ. The CDR3 sequence is CASSSQQGETEAFF. The CDR3 nucleotides read TGTGCCAGCAGCTCGCAACAAGGTGAGACTGAAGCTTTCTTT.

V is TRBV28 and J is TRBJ1-5; TRBD1 agrees at 10 bases. Germline trimming cut 7 bases from V and 3 bases from J; bases unmatched to any gene: 12. The CDR3 contains 17 residues. Germline V CDR1 and CDR2: MDHEN, SYDVKM. The CDR3 loop is CASNLGGQGEVNQPQHF. The CDR3 nucleotides are TGTGCCAGCAACTTGGGCGGACAGGGGGAGGTCAATCAGCCCCAGCATTTT.

The count of this clone is one. The CDR3 DNA reads TGTGCCAGTAGTCTCGGAGAGGCCACCGGGGAGCTGTTTTTT. It translates to CASSLGEATGELFF. The rearrangement uses TRBV19 and TRBJ2-2; D ambiguous. The V gene lost 5 bases and the J gene lost 4 bases, with 11 bases spanning the gap. CDR3 length: 14 residues. Germline loops: CDR1 LNHDA, CDR2 SQIVND (reference sequence).

The chain recombines TRBV9 with TRBJ1-1; TRBD1 aligns across 7 bases. Germline V gene data show CDR1 as SGDLS and CDR2 as YYNGEE. Trimming at V came to 4 bases and at J to 1 base, leaving 10 bases not matched to a gene. The CDR3 sequence is 16 residues long. In nucleotides, the CDR3 is TGTGCCAGCAGCCCTTATGAGGGGGCGCAGAACACTGAAGCTTTCTTT. This sequence encodes CASSPYEGAQNTEAFF.

On this clone: The junction departs from germline at one end; a sequencing error may be responsible. In nucleotides, the CDR3 is TGTGCCAGCAGTTACAGTCAATCGTTT. Protein: CASSYSQSF. V gene TRBV6-5 combines with J gene TRBJ1-4; unclear D gene. The CDR3 has 9 amino acids. The germline V gene encodes CDR1 MNHEY and CDR2 SVGAGI.

The chain couples TRBV7-9 to TRBJ1-2, with 11 bases lining up with TRBD1. Germline-derived CDR1 and CDR2 are SEHNR and FQNEAQ (reference sequence). The CDR3 runs to 13 residues. Trimming took 8 bases from V and 7 from J; bases not matched to a gene: 6. CDR3 loop: CASGDGTGGGYTF. DNA of the CDR3: TGTGCCAGCGGGGACGGGACAGGGGGTGGCTACACCTTC.

The chain links TRBV4-1 to TRBJ2-3; possibly TRBD2 for D (5 bases). V dropped 0 bases and J dropped 3 bases, with 16 bases sitting between them. Per germline, CDR1 MGHRA and CDR2 YSYEKL. This CDR3 spans 17 amino acids. CDR3 nucleotide sequence: TGCGCCAGCAGCCAAGATGAGGGCAGTGTTGGGACAGATACGCAGTATTTT. It codes for CASSQDEGSVGTDTQYF.

CDR3 nucleotide sequence: TGTGCCAGCAGCCCCCGAATGGGACACTCTTTGATCCCCCACGCATCCTATGGCTACACCTTC. Its protein product is CASSPRMGHSLIPHASYGYTF. The chain couples TRBV4-2 to TRBJ1-2; D possibly corresponds to TRBD1 (6 bases). CDR3 size: 21 residues. Deletions cut 4 bases from V and 4 bases from J, with 34 bases between. CDR1 and CDR2 from the germline V gene are LGHNA and YNFKEQ.

The V gene is TRBV7-6, the J gene TRBJ2-3; no firm D call. The CDR3 runs to 15 residues. Germline values: CDR1 SGHVS, CDR2 FNYEAQ. The germline V and J ends were trimmed by 2 bases and 0 bases, with 9 bases remaining between them. CDR3 in amino acids: CASSLSPTSTDTQYF. In nucleotides, the CDR3 is TGTGCCAGCAGCTTATCCCCGACTAGCACAGATACGCAGTATTTT.

The chain couples TRBV5-1 to TRBJ2-1; 8 nucleotides align to TRBD2. The germline V gene encodes CDR1 SGHRS and CDR2 YFSETQ. The CDR3 covers 14 residues. Trimming cost V 0 bases and J 5 bases; bases outside gene matches: 1. The CDR3 loop is CASSLGRGDNEQFF. DNA for the CDR3: TGCGCCAGCAGCTTGGGGCGGGGGGACAATGAGCAGTTCTTC.

The chain employs TRBV7-3 and TRBJ2-1, with TRBD2 as a possible D gene (5 bases). In germline, CDR1 is SGHTA, CDR2 FQGTGA. The CDR3 extends over 14 amino acids. V was shortened by 0 bases and J by 6 bases, with 9 bases between the two germline ends. The CDR3 protein is CASSLTSSGNEQFF. CDR3 nucleotides: TGTGCCAGCAGCTTAACGTCAAGCGGCAATGAGCAGTTCTTC.

The rearrangement links TRBV15 to TRBJ1-6; the D gene is possibly TRBD1 (6 bases). Germline CDR1 is LNHNV and CDR2 is YYDKDF (reference sequence). The CDR3 covers 16 residues. Deletions cut 0 bases from V and 11 bases from J, with 17 bases between. The CDR3 DNA reads TGTGCCACCAGCAGAGATGGAAACAGGGAGGGGACACCCCTCCACTTT. Protein sequence: CATSRDGNREGTPLHF.

The V and J genes are TRBV7-2 and TRBJ2-3, with D uncertain. This CDR3 region has 15 residues. The germline gives CDR1 SGHTA, CDR2 FQGNSA. With 3 bases removed from V and 0 bases from J, the gap between germline ends came to 10 bases. The DNA of the CDR3 is TGTGCCAGCAGCTTTCAAAGCGTAAGCACAGATACGCAGTATTTT. Translating it yields CASSFQSVSTDTQYF.

The rearrangement uses TRBV5-1 and TRBJ2-1, with 11 bases fitting TRBD2. CDR3 size: 15 residues. Germline trimming cut 3 bases from V and 6 bases from J; bases unmatched to any gene: 5. Germline CDR1 reads SGHRS; CDR2 reads YFSETQ. The CDR3 sequence is CASSYIAGGFNEQFF. The DNA of the CDR3 is TGCGCCAGCAGCTATATAGCGGGAGGGTTCAATGAGCAGTTCTTC.

The chain employs TRBV30 and TRBJ1-6, with a weak D call TRBD1 (5 bases). This CDR3 is built from 15 residues. Germline values: CDR1 GTSNPN, CDR2 SVGIG (reference sequence). V gave up 1 base and J gave up 7 bases, with 14 bases separating them. In nucleotides, the CDR3 is TGTGCCTGGAGTGCGGGGGTGTCGGGGAATTCACCCCTCCACTTT. Its translation is CAWSAGVSGNSPLHF.

The count of this clone is one. The chain combines TRBV11-2 with TRBJ2-7; no definite D call. Trimming left V 1 base short and J 3 bases short, with 13 bases between. The CDR3 sequence is 15 residues long. CDR1 is SGHAT and CDR2 is FQNNGV in the germline V gene. The CDR3 region has the DNA TGTGCCAGCAGCTTAGTTGGTGGGTCTCTCTACGAGCAGTACTTC. Amino acids: CASSLVGGSLYEQYF.

Written as DNA, the CDR3 is TGTGCCAGCAGTACGGACAGCTCCTCGCATTTT. Its translation: CASSTDSSSHF. The chain recombines TRBV28 with TRBJ1-5; D may be TRBD1 (6 bases). The germline V gene has CDR1 MDHEN and CDR2 SYDVKM. CDR3 length: 11 amino acids. V was shortened by 5 bases and J by 15 bases, with 14 bases between the two germline ends.

This chain links TRBV2 with TRBJ2-1; D remains ambiguous. The CDR3 is 13 residues long. Germline CDR1 and CDR2: SNHLY and FYNNEI. V was trimmed by 2 bases and J by 9 bases, leaving 11 bases between them. The CDR3 coding sequence is TGTGCCAGCAGTGAATCCGGGTTCGGTGAGCAGTTCTTC. It codes for CASSESGFGEQFF. The variable domain in full, with the rest retrieved from reference TRBV2 and TRBJ2-1, is EPEVTQTPSHQVTQMGQEVILRCVPISNHLYFYWYRQILGQKVEFLVSFYNNEISEKSEIFDDQFSVERPDGSNFTLKIRSTKLEDSAMYFCASSESGFGEQFFGPGTRLTVL.

The gene calls are TRBV5-6 and TRBJ1-3; no firm D call. Per the germline V gene, CDR1 is SGHDT and CDR2 is YYEEEE. V was pared by 4 bases and J by 4 bases, with 18 bases between. The CDR3 has 16 residues. The CDR3: CASSLGWSSIGNTIYF. The DNA for the CDR3 is TGTGCCAGCAGCCTCGGGTGGTCATCTATAGGAAACACCATATATTTT.

The chain uses TRBV6-5 and TRBJ2-7; perhaps D is TRBD1 or TRBD2 (5 bases each). Germline V lookup: CDR1 MNHEY, CDR2 SVGAGI. V was cut by 0 bases and J by 2 bases, with 11 bases left in between. This CDR3 has 15 amino acids. DNA of the CDR3: TGTGCCAGCAGTTACTCGGGACCGCCCGCCTACGAGCAGTACTTC. Translating gives CASSYSGPPAYEQYF.

V gene TRBV19 combines with J gene TRBJ2-5, with D possibly TRBD1 on 5 matching bases. The CDR3 runs 14 residues. Deletions cut 3 bases from V and 2 bases from J, with 10 bases between. Germline V gene lookup returns CDR1 LNHDA and CDR2 SQIVND (reference sequence). This CDR3 is CASSINDRQETQYF. The CDR3 coding sequence is TGTGCCAGTAGTATTAACGACAGACAAGAGACCCAGTACTTC.

Only a few counts were recorded for this clone. The chain has TRBV30 and TRBJ1-1, with no clear D. This CDR3 contains 14 residues. Germline CDR1 reads GTSNPN; CDR2 reads SVGIG (reference sequence). V was cut by 4 bases and J by 0 bases, with 12 bases left in between. This chain's CDR3 is CAWTRTRVNTEAFF. In DNA form, the CDR3 reads TGTGCCTGGACACGGACGCGGGTGAACACTGAAGCTTTCTTT.

The chain combines TRBV25-1 with TRBJ2-2, with 7 bases lining up with TRBD1. The germline gives CDR1 MGHDK, CDR2 SYGVNS. This CDR3 is built from 14 residues. V shed 4 bases and J 5 bases; nucleotides not matched to a gene: 4. The CDR3 here is CASSVLTGTGELFF. CDR3 DNA: TGTGCCAGCAGTGTGCTGACAGGGACCGGGGAGCTGTTTTTT.

This clone is a singleton in its sample. This sequence joins TRBV5-1 and TRBJ2-7, with 11 bases matching TRBD1. CDR1 and CDR2 (germline): SGHRS, YFSETQ. The CDR3 has 15 residues. The V and J ends lost 3 bases and 4 bases, in that order; junction bases with no gene match: 6. In DNA, the CDR3 is TGCGCCAGCAGCTCAGGGACAGGGGGGAGGTACGAGCAGTACTTC. It translates to CASSSGTGGRYEQYF.